These 28 T cell receptor beta chains share one sample of origin, sequenced in a study of T-cell reconstitution after alpha-beta-depleted transplantation in children. Unique molecular identifiers were incorporated into the prepared TCRbeta library. Via MiXCR, TCRdb re-called the PCR reads, giving one row per CDR3 protein. The table lists 250,000 to 300,000 distinct CDR3 sequences, roughly 9.1% of them singletons. Sequenced here: PBMCs, sampled before TCRalphabeta/CD19-depleted stem cell transplant. The receptor source for this set is a boy under three years old with acute myeloid leukemia, due to receive a stem cell transplant.

This clonotype was detected many times. This chain uses TRBV5-8 with TRBJ1-6; 7 bases line up with TRBD1. The ends lost 4 bases at V and 6 bases at J; junction bases unmatched: 7. CDR1 and CDR2 from the germline V gene are SGHTS and YDEGEE. This CDR3 has 15 amino acids. The CDR3 DNA reads as TGTGCCAGCAGCCCGGGACAGTTAATTAATTCACCCCTCCACTTT. Its translation is CASSPGQLINSPLHF.

This clonotype was counted a few times. V gene TRBV4-2 combines with J gene TRBJ2-1; D might be TRBD1 (6 bases). Germline-derived CDR1 and CDR2 are LGHNA and YNFKEQ. V lost 0 bases and J 7 bases, leaving 19 bases between the germline ends. This CDR3 region has 17 residues. The CDR3 DNA is TGTGCCAGCAGCCAAGATCGGCAGGGGACGCCTAGAAATGAGCAGTTCTTC. Encoded protein: CASSQDRQGTPRNEQFF.

This clonotype was counted ten times or more. The CDR3 sequence: CASSLAPLAGGTDTQYF. The CDR3 nucleotides read TGCGCCAGCAGCTTGGCCCCCCTAGCGGGGGGCACAGATACGCAGTATTTT. The genes are TRBV5-1 and TRBJ2-3; 10 bases align to TRBD2. Germline-derived CDR1 and CDR2 are SGHRS and YFSETQ. The CDR3 sequence is 17 residues long. Trimming removed 0 bases from V and 1 base from J; junction bases left unmatched: 5.

This clonotype was found many times. This rearrangement joins TRBV7-6 to TRBJ2-3; D is unresolved. Germline V gives CDR1 SGHVS, CDR2 FNYEAQ. The CDR3 has 16 residues. Trimming took off 3 bases at V and 0 bases at J, with 13 bases between the two ends. The CDR3 sequence: CASSFAEPSSTDTQYF. The CDR3 coding sequence is TGTGCCAGCAGCTTCGCGGAGCCCTCTAGCACAGATACGCAGTATTTT. Supplemented by reference TRBV7-6 and TRBJ2-3, the full variable domain reads GAGVSQSPRYKVTKRGQDVALRCDPISGHVSLYWYRQALGQGPEFLTYFNYEAQQDKSGLPNDRFSAERPEGSISTLTIQRTEQRDSAMYRCASSFAEPSSTDTQYFGPGTRLTVL.

The chain couples TRBV20-1 to TRBJ1-1; 8 bases fit TRBD1. Trimming took 8 bases from V and 2 from J; bases not matched to a gene: 10. The CDR3 has 14 amino acids. CDR1 and CDR2 (germline): DFQATT, SNEGSKA (reference sequence). In DNA form, the CDR3 reads TGCAGTTCGAGATCCGACAGGGGAAACACTGAAGCTTTCTTT. Translating it yields CSSRSDRGNTEAFF.

This clonotype was counted ten times or more. The chain links TRBV4-3 to TRBJ2-7; 7 bases match TRBD1. The CDR3 is 15 amino acids. Germline loops: CDR1 LGHNA, CDR2 YSLEER. The ends lost 1 base at V and 3 bases at J; junction bases unmatched: 6. This chain's CDR3 is CASSQGAGTVYEQYF. The CDR3 region has the DNA TGCGCCAGCAGCCAAGGGGCCGGGACAGTCTACGAGCAGTACTTC.

This clonotype was detected many times. This sequence joins TRBV5-6 and TRBJ1-5; no clear D. The CDR3 spans 16 residues. Between the trimmed V and J ends, which lost 2 bases and 0 bases, there was a span of 12 bases. Germline loops: CDR1 SGHDT, CDR2 YYEEEE. The CDR3 reads CASSLGRAYSNQPQHF. The CDR3 DNA sequence: TGTGCCAGCAGCTTAGGAAGGGCGTATAGCAATCAGCCCCAGCATTTT.

This clonotype was observed at least ten times. The J gene is TRBJ1-1, the V gene TRBV6-6; D not resolved. Germline V gene sequence: CDR1 MNHNY, CDR2 SVGAGI (reference sequence). The V end lost 4 bases, the J end lost 1 base, and 7 bases lay between the germline ends. The CDR3 consists of 13 residues. CDR3 protein: CASSLRENTEAFF. As DNA, the CDR3 is TGTGCCAGCAGTTTAAGGGAGAACACTGAAGCTTTCTTT.

In the case of this clonotype: This sequence may be a read error, since a much larger clone differs from it by one base. The V gene is TRBV7-9, the J gene TRBJ1-4; TRBD1 agrees at 7 bases. The CDR3 extends over 14 amino acids. CDR1 is SEHNR, CDR2 FQNEAQ, per germline (reference sequence). The CDR3 here is CGSSPGTVGEKLFF. As DNA, the CDR3 is TGTGGCAGCAGTCCGGGGACAGTGGGTGAAAAACTGTTTTTT.

This clonotype was recorded many times. The chain couples TRBV4-2 to TRBJ2-3; the D gene is possibly TRBD1 (5 bases). The germline V gene encodes CDR1 LGHNA and CDR2 YNFKEQ. Trimming took 0 bases from V and 6 from J, leaving 19 bases between them. This CDR3 is 17 amino acids long. CDR3 protein: CASSQDPRGTFTDTQYF. CDR3 DNA sequence: TGTGCCAGCAGCCAAGACCCTAGGGGTACCTTCACGGATACGCAGTATTTT.

The chain employs TRBV27 and TRBJ2-1; TRBD2 is a possible D gene (7 bases). V gave up 0 bases and J gave up 3 bases, with 15 bases separating them. There are 17 residues in the CDR3. Germline assignment: CDR1 MNHEY and CDR2 SMNVEV (reference sequence). CDR3 sequence (DNA): TGTGCCAGCAGTTTATCGGGGGGGGCCGCGTTCTACAATGAGCAGTTCTTC. It yields the protein CASSLSGGAAFYNEQFF.

This clonotype was recorded many times. The CDR3 nucleotides are TGTGCCAGCAGCACCCCTTACAGGGAAACAGATACGCAGTATTTT. Its protein is CASSTPYRETDTQYF. The chain links TRBV5-5 to TRBJ2-3; a weak D match, TRBD1 (6 bases). The ends were cut back, 4 bases at V and 3 bases at J, with 15 bases in the middle. The V gene's germline CDR1 is SGHKS and CDR2 YYEKEE (reference sequence). There are 15 residues in the CDR3.

Comments on this clonotype: This may come from a read error, since a much larger clone is one base off. This sequence joins TRBV7-6 and TRBJ2-5; 11 positions match TRBD1. Germline CDR1 and CDR2: SGHVS and FNYEAQ. This CDR3 contains 16 residues. CDR3 coding DNA: TGTGCCAGCAGCCAAGGACAGGGGGCGCGAGGGGAGAGCCAGTACTTC. Translating it yields CASSQGQGARGESQYF.

The chain employs TRBV28 and TRBJ1-1; 7 bases map to TRBD1. Germline V gene data show CDR1 as MDHEN and CDR2 as SYDVKM. Trimming at V came to 3 bases and at J to 5 bases, leaving 3 bases not matched to a gene. This CDR3 has 13 amino acids. The CDR3 sequence is CASSLHRGTEAFF. As DNA, the CDR3 is TGTGCCAGCAGTTTGCACAGGGGAACTGAAGCTTTCTTT.

The table lists this clonotype with many counts. This chain links TRBV5-1 with TRBJ2-3; D may be TRBD2 (6 bases). The ends were cut back, 4 bases at V and 0 bases at J, with 12 bases in the middle. CDR1 and CDR2 (germline): SGHRS, YFSETQ. The CDR3 consists of 15 residues. CDR3 coding DNA: TGCGCCAGCAGCGGTTACAGCGGGAGCACAGATACGCAGTATTTT. Its protein is CASSGYSGSTDTQYF.

This clonotype was recorded at least ten times. The V call is TRBV6-1, the J call TRBJ1-2; tentatively, D is TRBD1 (5 bases). Germline V gene sequence: CDR1 MNHNS, CDR2 SASEGT. The V end lost 6 bases, the J end lost 9 bases, and 17 bases lay between the germline ends. This CDR3 spans 13 amino acids. The CDR3 reads CASSLTGQNSYTF. The CDR3 nucleotides are TGTGCCAGCAGCCTTACAGGCCAGAACAGCTACACCTTC.

This clonotype appeared many times. The chain employs TRBV20-1 and TRBJ2-2, with D perhaps matching TRBD1 or TRBD2 (5 bases each). Germline assignment: CDR1 DFQATT and CDR2 SNEGSKA (reference sequence). The CDR3 loop spans 16 amino acids. Trimming removed 2 bases at V and 4 bases at J, with 17 bases between. DNA of the CDR3: TGCAGTGCTAGACCTATGGGCCGGGGCGGCACCGGGGAGCTGTTTTTT. Its translation: CSARPMGRGGTGELFF.

The sample holds many counts of this clonotype. The chain uses TRBV28 and TRBJ1-5; no clear D. This CDR3 spans 14 amino acids. Per germline, CDR1 MDHEN and CDR2 SYDVKM. The V gene lost 6 bases and the J gene lost 6 bases, with 15 bases spanning the gap. The CDR3 DNA sequence: TGTGCCAGCAGGCCGTTGCCGCGCGGTCAGCCCCAGCATTTT. Translated, it gives CASRPLPRGQPQHF.

This clonotype was counted ten times or more. The rearrangement uses TRBV27 and TRBJ2-7; 9 positions match TRBD2. J lost 5 bases, V lost 8 bases, and 13 bases had no gene match. Looked up from germline, CDR1 is MNHEY and CDR2 is SMNVEV (reference sequence). CDR3 size: 15 residues. DNA for the CDR3: TGTGCCAGCGGATCTACTAGCGGGCATGCCCACGAGCAGTACTTC. The encoded protein is CASGSTSGHAHEQYF.

This clonotype was recorded a few times. V usage is TRBV20-1 and J usage is TRBJ2-7; D is ambiguous. Trimming shortened V by 4 bases and J by 0 bases, and 7 bases separated the two germline ends. Looked up from germline, CDR1 is DFQATT and CDR2 is SNEGSKA (reference sequence). This CDR3 is built from 12 residues. The CDR3 DNA follows: TGCAGTGCTAAAGCCGACTCCTACGAGCAGTACTTC. Translation: CSAKADSYEQYF.

This clonotype was counted at least ten times. The V and J genes are TRBV19 and TRBJ1-1, with 8 nucleotides matching TRBD1. V was pared by 3 bases and J by 3 bases, with 0 bases of the junction left unmatched. Germline V gives CDR1 LNHDA, CDR2 SQIVND (reference sequence). The CDR3 extends over 13 amino acids. CDR3 bases: TGTGCCAGTAGTATGACAGGGGACACTGAAGCTTTCTTT. As protein: CASSMTGDTEAFF.

This clonotype showed up many times. V is TRBV5-6 and J is TRBJ2-4; 8 bases line up with TRBD2. V was pared by 4 bases and J by 0 bases, with 9 bases of the junction left unmatched. Germline loops: CDR1 SGHDT, CDR2 YYEEEE. This CDR3 has 17 amino acids. DNA for the CDR3: TGTGCCAGCAGCCAAAGCGGGAGTACGATAGCCAAAAACATTCAGTACTTC. Its protein product is CASSQSGSTIAKNIQYF.

This clonotype has ten or more counts. The chain combines TRBV20-1 with TRBJ2-2, with TRBD1 matching over 7 bases. In germline, CDR1 is DFQATT, CDR2 SNEGSKA (reference sequence). CDR3 size: 12 residues. After removal of 6 bases from V and 7 bases from J, the junction contained 5 bases not matched to a gene. DNA of the CDR3: TGCAGTGCGGGGACAGTTCACGGGGAGCTGTTTTTT. Amino acid sequence: CSAGTVHGELFF.

This clonotype was counted ten times or more. The chain combines TRBV6-2 or TRBV6-3 with TRBJ1-1, with no clear D. This CDR3 spans 15 amino acids. The germline V and J ends were trimmed by 6 bases and 3 bases, with 17 bases remaining between them. In germline, CDR1 is MNHEY, CDR2 SVGEGT. The CDR3 coding sequence is TGTGCCAGCAGCCTCGGGCGGGCGGAGGACACTGAAGCTTTCTTT. It encodes CASSLGRAEDTEAFF.

Notes on this clonotype: A much larger clone sits a single nucleotide away, making a read error possible. V and J are TRBV5-6 and TRBJ2-7; no definite D call. Trimming left V 4 bases short and J 5 bases short, with 7 bases between. The CDR3 consists of 11 residues. Germline assignment: CDR1 SGHDT and CDR2 YYEEEE. DNA of the CDR3: TGTGCCAGCAGCATGATTGACGAGCAGTACTTC. It translates to CASSMIDEQYF.

A few counts support this clonotype. J is TRBJ2-1 and V is TRBV4-2, with 11 nucleotides matching TRBD2. The germline CDR1 and CDR2 sequences are LGHNA and YNFKEQ. Germline trimming cut 4 bases from V and 6 bases from J; bases unmatched to any gene: 8. The CDR3 loop spans 16 amino acids. CDR3 protein: CASSPPGLAESNEQFF. The CDR3 coding sequence is TGTGCCAGCAGCCCCCCGGGACTAGCGGAGAGCAATGAGCAGTTCTTC.

This clonotype was detected ten times or more. The chain carries TRBV5-5 and TRBJ2-2; D is possibly TRBD1 or TRBD2 (5 bases each). CDR3 length: 16 residues. Looked up from germline, CDR1 is SGHKS and CDR2 is YYEKEE (reference sequence). V lost 4 bases to trimming and J lost 6 bases, with 19 bases between them. CDR3 loop: CASSATGTSYPGELFF. CDR3 DNA: TGTGCCAGCAGCGCTACCGGGACCAGCTACCCCGGGGAGCTGTTTTTT.

Note on this clonotype: A read error may be the cause here, since a much bigger clone is one base away. V and J are TRBV7-7 and TRBJ2-7, with TRBD2 identical over 8 bases. CDR3 length: 16 amino acids. Germline-derived CDR1 and CDR2 are SSHAT and FNYEAQ (reference sequence). The CDR3 spells CASRPGGWRESCEQNF. Written as DNA, the CDR3 is TGTGCCAGCAGACCGGGGGGGTGGCGGGAGTCGTGCGAGCAGAACTTC.